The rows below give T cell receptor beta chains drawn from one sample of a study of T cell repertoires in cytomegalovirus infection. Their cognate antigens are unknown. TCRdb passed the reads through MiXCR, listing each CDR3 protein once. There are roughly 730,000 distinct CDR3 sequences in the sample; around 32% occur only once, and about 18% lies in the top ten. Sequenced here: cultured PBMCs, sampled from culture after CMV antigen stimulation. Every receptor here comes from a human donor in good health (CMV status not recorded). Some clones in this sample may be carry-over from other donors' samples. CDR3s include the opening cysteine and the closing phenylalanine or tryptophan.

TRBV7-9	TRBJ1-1	CASSNAIDRDFYTEAFF
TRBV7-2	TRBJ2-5	CASSRGVWETQYF
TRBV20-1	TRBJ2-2	CSANDGSTGELFF
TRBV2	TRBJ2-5	CASSEFRGTETQYF
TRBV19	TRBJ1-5	CASSPLPGQDSNQPQHF
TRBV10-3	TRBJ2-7	CAISDFGTSGPYEQYF
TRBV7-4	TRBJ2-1	CASRRSREEFF
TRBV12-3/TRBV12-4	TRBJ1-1	CASSLEVEAEAFF
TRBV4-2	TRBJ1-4	CASSQKTTPASGEKLFF
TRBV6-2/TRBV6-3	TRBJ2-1	CASSFRLAGIYNEQFF
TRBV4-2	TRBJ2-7	CASSPETGLAYEQYF
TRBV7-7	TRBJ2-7	CASSCGREYEQYF
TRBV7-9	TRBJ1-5	CASSSWGEPQHF
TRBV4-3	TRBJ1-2	CASSQPRQGGRLKFGYTF
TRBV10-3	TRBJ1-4	CATYPDRATNEKLFF
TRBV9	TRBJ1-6	CASSGGAWDSPLHF
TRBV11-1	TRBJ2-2	CASSRAARDGELFF
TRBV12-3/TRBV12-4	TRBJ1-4	CASSTGTVDKLFF
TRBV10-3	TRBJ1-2	CAISESAGRDYGYTF
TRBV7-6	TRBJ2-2	CASSSRLAGLNTGELFF
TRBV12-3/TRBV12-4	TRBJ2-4	CASSFGLAGNIQYF
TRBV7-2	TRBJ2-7	CASSFELTYEQYF
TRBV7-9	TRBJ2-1	CASSRSSGGNEQFF
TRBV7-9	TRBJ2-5	CASSLGLADQETQYF
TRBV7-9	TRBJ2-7	CASSPRGLAVYEQYF
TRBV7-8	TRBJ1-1	CASSRSRVPTEAFF
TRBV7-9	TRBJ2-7	CASSLAQTSGSYEQYF
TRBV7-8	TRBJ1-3	CASSRDRAVVGNTIYF
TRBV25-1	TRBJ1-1	CASSAGGLDTEAFF
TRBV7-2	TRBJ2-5	CASSLLTGGWEETQYF
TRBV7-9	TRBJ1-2	CASSTRTLQGPLGGYTF
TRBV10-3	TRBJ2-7	CAIKGRRTSYEQYF
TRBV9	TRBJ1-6	CASSARPTGLGSYNSPLHF
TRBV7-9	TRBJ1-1	CASLRPNTEAFF
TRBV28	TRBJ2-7	CASSYGMGYYEQYF
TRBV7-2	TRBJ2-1	CASSLGGFRGKFF
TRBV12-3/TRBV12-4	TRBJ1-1	CASSSPGTAFF
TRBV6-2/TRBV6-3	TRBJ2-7	CASHRTSTYEQYF
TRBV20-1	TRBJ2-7	CSARSFATGLTYEQYF
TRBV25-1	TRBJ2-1	CASSGQGDSREQFF
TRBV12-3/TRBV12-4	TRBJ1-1	CASRNRGTEAFF
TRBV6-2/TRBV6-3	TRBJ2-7	CASSSGTGVLF
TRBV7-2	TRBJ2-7	CTSSLVGGRLYEQYF
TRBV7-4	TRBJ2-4	CASSLGDLDIQYF
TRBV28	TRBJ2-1	CASSPQGSTLYNEQFF
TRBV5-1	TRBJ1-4	CASSSEGGLGNEKLFF
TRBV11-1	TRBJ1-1	CASSLQTGGATEAFF
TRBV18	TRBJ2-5	CASSSGDSSEETQYF
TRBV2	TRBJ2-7	CASSEWRGREQYF
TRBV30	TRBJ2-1	CAWSEGSYNEQFF
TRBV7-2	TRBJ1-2	CASSLGRPYGYTF
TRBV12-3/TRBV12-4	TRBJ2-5	CATMGGGSGLKTQYF
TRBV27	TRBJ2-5	CASSSYRGGGETQYF
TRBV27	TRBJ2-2	CASSPRAGENTGELFF
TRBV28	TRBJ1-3	CASSAGVLSAGNTIYF
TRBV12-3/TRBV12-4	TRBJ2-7	CASSLAGHGNPRWQYF
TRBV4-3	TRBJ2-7	CASSQDYYGDSYEQYF
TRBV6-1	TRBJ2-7	CASTGTFYEQYF